These T cell receptor beta chains were read from a single sample in a study of blood T cell repertoires in COVID-19. This table comes from immunoSEQ multiplex PCR, and its TCRdb copy is limited to in-frame clones, with some not included. The top ten hold 12% of the sample, which has some 150,000 clones, approximately 80% seen once. Sequencing used peripheral blood. These receptors were obtained from a woman aged 60-75 years with COVID-19, enrolled during active disease. The CDR3 runs from the conserved cysteine through the conserved F or W. Each record gives: CDR3 length, V gene, D gene, clone size, J gene, CDR3 DNA, CDR3 protein. The D gene is left open where the match is weak. Size is omitted from some rows. Given values are once, few, many or a class for expanded clones.

15,TRBV6-6,NA,NA,TRBJ2-1,TGTGCCAGCAGTTACGAGGACAACTCCTACAATGAGCAGTTCTTC,CASSYEDNSYNEQFF
16,TRBV6-1,NA,NA,TRBJ1-5,TGTGCCAGCAGTGATGGAGGGATTCCCAGCAATCAGCCCCAGCATTTT,CASSDGGIPSNQPQHF
16,TRBV14,TRBD1,NA,TRBJ1-3,TGTGCCAGCAGCCGTCCAGGACAGGGCCATGGAAACACCATATATTTT,CASSRPGQGHGNTIYF
17,TRBV19,TRBD2,NA,TRBJ2-1,TGTGCCAGTAGTATATTAGCGGGAGGGCCTTCGATCAATGAGCAGTTCTTC,CASSILAGGPSINEQFF
16,TRBV7-9,NA,NA,TRBJ1-4,TGTGCCAGCAGCTTAGAGGCAGGGCCCACTAATGAAAAACTGTTTTTT,CASSLEAGPTNEKLFF
11,TRBV6-5,TRBD1,NA,TRBJ2-1,TGTGCCACCGACAGGGGCAATGAGCAGTTCTTC,CATDRGNEQFF
13,TRBV30,TRBD1,NA,TRBJ1-5,TGTGCCTGGAACAGGGGTAGCAATCAGCCCCAGCATTTT,CAWNRGSNQPQHF
13,TRBV19,TRBD1,NA,TRBJ1-5,TGTGCCAGTAACCCGACAGGGATTCAGCCCCAGCATTTT,CASNPTGIQPQHF
12,TRBV27,TRBD1,NA,TRBJ1-2,TGTGCCAGCAGCTACAGGGGAGGCGGCTACACCTTC,CASSYRGGGYTF
15,TRBV2,NA,NA,TRBJ2-3,TGTGCCAGCAGTGGTGGACAGACCCGCACAGATACGCAGTATTTT,CASSGGQTRTDTQYF
17,TRBV3-1/TRBV3-2,NA,NA,TRBJ1-3,TGTGCCAGCAGCCAAGGGGGACACCTCTTCTCTGGAAACACCATATATTTT,CASSQGGHLFSGNTIYF
14,TRBV6-1,TRBD1,NA,TRBJ1-2,TGTGCCAGCAGTGAAGTGTGGACAGGGATAAGCTACACCTTC,CASSEVWTGISYTF
14,TRBV10-1,NA,NA,TRBJ2-5,TGCGCCAGCAGTGAGTCTGGCGCGGGGGAGACCCAGTACTTC,CASSESGAGETQYF
11,TRBV12-3/TRBV12-4,NA,NA,TRBJ1-1,TGTGCCAGCAGGAGAACGTGGGAAGCTTTCTTT,CASRRTWEAFF
15,TRBV6-5,NA,NA,TRBJ2-2,TGTGCCAGCAGTTCTTGGGATCGGGAAACCGGGGAGCTGTTTTTT,CASSSWDRETGELFF
14,TRBV6-2/TRBV6-3,TRBD1,NA,TRBJ2-2,TGTGCCAGCAGTCTAACAGGGGGCTCCGGGGAGCTGTTTTTT,CASSLTGGSGELFF
16,TRBV11-3,TRBD1,once,TRBJ2-1,TGTGCCAGCAGCTTAGAAGGGCCGGGACAGTACAATGAGCAGTTCTTC,CASSLEGPGQYNEQFF
14,TRBV7-3,NA,few,TRBJ1-1,TGTGCCAGCAGCTTAAGGCCCGGCGGCACTGAAGCTTTCTTT,CASSLRPGGTEAFF
13,TRBV18,NA,NA,TRBJ2-1,TGTGCCAGCTCACCATATGGAGGGGATGAGCAGTTCTTC,CASSPYGGDEQFF
15,TRBV5-8,NA,few,TRBJ1-5,TGTGCCAGCAGCTTGGACCCCCGAGGGAATCAGCCCCAGCATTTT,CASSLDPRGNQPQHF
13,TRBV19,NA,NA,TRBJ1-1,TGTGCCAGTAGCTTCCAGGGTGGGCTGCAGGCTTTCTTT,CASSFQGGLQAFF
17,TRBV7-9,NA,NA,TRBJ2-1,TGTGCCAGCAGCCCTGTGATTCCAGGTGTCTCCTACAATGAGCAGTTCTTC,CASSPVIPGVSYNEQFF
15,TRBV18,TRBD1,NA,TRBJ1-3,TGTGCCAGCTCACCAAAGACAGGGACTGGAAACACCATATATTTT,CASSPKTGTGNTIYF
13,TRBV7-9,NA,NA,TRBJ2-5,TGTGCCAGCAGCTTAACAGGAGAAGAGACCCAGTACTTC,CASSLTGEETQYF
15,TRBV5-4,TRBD2,NA,TRBJ2-1,TGTGCCAGCAGCTACGGACTAGCGGGAGGTAATGAGCAGTTCTTC,CASSYGLAGGNEQFF
9,TRBV29-1,NA,NA,TRBJ1-2,TGCAGCGTTTCGGATGGCTACACCTTC,CSVSDGYTF
16,TRBV6-5,TRBD2,NA,TRBJ2-1,TGTGCCAGCAGTTACTCCCGACTAGCGGGGGGGCACGAGCAGTTCTTC,CASSYSRLAGGHEQFF
16,TRBV7-7,TRBD1,NA,TRBJ2-7,TGTGCTAGCAGCTTATCCCGGGACAGGGGAATGTACGAGCAGTACTTC,CASSLSRDRGMYEQYF
17,TRBV3-1/TRBV3-2,TRBD2,once,TRBJ2-2,TGTGCCAGCAGCCAAGAAGAACTAGCGGGGCGCACCGGGGAGCTGTTTTTT,CASSQEELAGRTGELFF
14,TRBV20-1,TRBD1,NA,TRBJ1-2,TGCAGTGCTAGTGCTTTGGACAGGGACTATGGCTACACCTTC,CSASALDRDYGYTF
14,TRBV5-4,NA,NA,TRBJ1-1,TGTGCCAGCAGCTCGGACACTCTGAACACTGAAGCTTTCTTT,CASSSDTLNTEAFF
16,TRBV11-2,NA,NA,TRBJ2-2,TGTGCCAGCAGCTTATCTCACAGGGCGTTACAGGAGGAGCTGTTTTTT,CASSLSHRALQEELFF
13,TRBV13,NA,NA,TRBJ1-2,TGTGCCAGCAGCTCTACTACAGGGATTGGCTACACCTTC,CASSSTTGIGYTF
13,TRBV29-1,TRBD1,NA,TRBJ1-4,TGCAGCGTTGGAGGGGGCTTAGTTGAAAAACTGTTTTTT,CSVGGGLVEKLFF
15,TRBV5-6,NA,NA,TRBJ2-5,TGTGCCAGCAGCTTTGACTGGAGGGGCCAAGAGACCCAGTACTTC,CASSFDWRGQETQYF
16,TRBV2,TRBD2,NA,TRBJ2-3,TGTGCCAGCAGCCTACGGGCTAGCGGGAGCACAGATACGCAGTATTTT,CASSLRASGSTDTQYF
15,TRBV12-5,TRBD1,few,TRBJ2-2,TGTGCTAGTGGAAATCGGGACAGACACACCGGGGAGCTGTTTTTT,CASGNRDRHTGELFF
15,TRBV3-1/TRBV3-2,TRBD1,NA,TRBJ1-2,TGTGCCAGCAGCCAAGATCTAGGGACAGACTATGGCTACACCTTC,CASSQDLGTDYGYTF
15,TRBV2,TRBD1,NA,TRBJ1-1,TGTGCCAGCAGCCCCGGGACAGGGGGCCCCACTGAAGCTTTCTTT,CASSPGTGGPTEAFF
15,TRBV2,TRBD1,NA,TRBJ1-4,TGTGCCAGCAGCGGACAGGGGCCTTCGAATGAAAAACTGTTTTTT,CASSGQGPSNEKLFF
19,TRBV7-9,TRBD1,once,TRBJ1-4,TGTGCCAGCAGCTTATGGGACAGGGGGCCTAAGGCAACTAATGAAAAACTGTTTTTT,CASSLWDRGPKATNEKLFF
16,TRBV7-8,TRBD1,NA,TRBJ1-1,TGTGCCAGCAGCTTAACCGGGCAGGGGGGTTACACTGAAGCTTTCTTT,CASSLTGQGGYTEAFF
13,TRBV12-3/TRBV12-4,NA,NA,TRBJ1-5,TGTGCCAGCAGTTTCTCAGGGAATCAGCCCCAGCATTTT,CASSFSGNQPQHF
13,TRBV6-5,TRBD1,NA,TRBJ1-2,TGTGCCAGCAGATTACAGGGGGCATATGGCTACACCTTC,CASRLQGAYGYTF
15,TRBV19,NA,few,TRBJ1-3,TGTGCCAGTAGTATTCGACAGAGCTCTGGAAACACCATATATTTT,CASSIRQSSGNTIYF
14,TRBV18,TRBD1,NA,TRBJ1-2,TGTGCCAGCTCACCTACCGACAGGGACTATGGCTACACCTTC,CASSPTDRDYGYTF
15,TRBV7-8,NA,NA,TRBJ1-5,TGTGCCAGCAGCTTATTGAGGTTGGGCAATCAGCCCCAGCATTTT,CASSLLRLGNQPQHF
15,TRBV24-1,NA,NA,TRBJ1-5,TGTGCCACCAGTGATCTGCTTTTGGTTGGCCAGCCCCAGCATTTT,CATSDLLLVGQPQHF
14,TRBV29-1,NA,NA,TRBJ1-5,TGCAGCGTTGGGGGGGGGAATAGCAATCAGCCCCAGCATTTT,CSVGGGNSNQPQHF
16,TRBV18,TRBD1,NA,TRBJ1-2,TGTGCCAGCTCACGGACAGGGGGCTCGACTTTCTATGGCTACACCTTC,CASSRTGGSTFYGYTF
14,TRBV19,NA,NA,TRBJ1-4,TGTGCCAGTAGTAACCGGGGTCAGAGGGAAAAACTGTTTTTT,CASSNRGQREKLFF
14,TRBV5-1,NA,NA,TRBJ2-1,TGCGCCAGCAGCCGGACAGAAAATTACAATGAGCAGTTCTTC,CASSRTENYNEQFF
14,TRBV27,TRBD1,NA,TRBJ1-2,TGTGCCAGCAGTTCCCGGGACAGAAAATATGGCTACACCTTC,CASSSRDRKYGYTF